These 21 T cell receptor beta chains share one sample of origin, sequenced in a study of neurological immune-mediated disorders. TCRdb recomputed calls from the 5' RACE reads with MiXCR, one row per CDR3 protein. The repertoire includes tens of thousands of distinct CDR3 sequences, 3.4% of them detected once, and about 4% sits in the top ten. The sample taken for sequencing was PBMCs. Every receptor here comes from a man aged 35-49 years with multiple sclerosis.

As for this clonotype: A single base separates this from a much larger clone, so it may be a read error. The genes are TRBV5-1 and TRBJ1-3, with D unresolved. Looked up from germline, CDR1 is SGHRS and CDR2 is YFSETQ. This CDR3 region has 12 residues. CDR3 protein: CAGELDGKTIYF. Written as DNA, the CDR3 is TGCGCCGGAGAGTTAGATGGAAAAACCATATATTTT.

This clonotype was seen at least ten times. V usage is TRBV24-1 and J usage is TRBJ2-1; perhaps TRBD1 as D (5 bases). CDR1 KGHDR and CDR2 SFDVKD come from the germline V gene. The V end was cut by 4 bases, the J end by 7 bases, with 10 bases between. The CDR3 has 13 residues. CDR3 in DNA: TGTGCCACCAGTGAGTGGGGCCAGAATGAGCAGTTCTTC. This translates into CATSEWGQNEQFF.

Many counts were recorded for this clonotype. The chain joins TRBV5-6 to TRBJ2-3, with D hard to call. From germline, CDR1 is SGHDT and CDR2 YYEEEE. This CDR3 is 14 amino acids long. Trimming shortened V by 0 bases and J by 6 bases, and 11 bases separated the two germline ends. The DNA of the CDR3 is TGTGCCAGCAGCTTGGTTGGCCCTGGGGATACGCAGTATTTT. This gives the protein CASSLVGPGDTQYF.

This clonotype was observed at least ten times. The genes are TRBV29-1 and TRBJ1-4; D is uncertain. V lost 4 bases to trimming and J lost 11 bases, with 8 bases between them. This CDR3 has 10 residues. Germline CDR1 is SQVTM and CDR2 is ANQGSEA. DNA for the CDR3: TGCAGCGTTGGCGGGGAGAAACTGTTTTTT. This codes for CSVGGEKLFF.

This clonotype was observed many times. CDR3 sequence: CASSLPIQGYEQYF. As DNA, the CDR3 is TGTGCCAGCAGCTTACCAATTCAGGGCTACGAGCAGTACTTC. The chain joins TRBV7-9 to TRBJ2-7, with a weak D call TRBD1 (5 bases). Germline values: CDR1 SEHNR, CDR2 FQNEAQ (reference sequence). The ends were cut back, 2 bases at V and 3 bases at J, with 11 bases in the middle. The CDR3 is made up of 14 amino acids.

At least ten counts were recorded for this clonotype. This chain uses TRBV5-6 with TRBJ1-2; D ambiguous. CDR3 length: 14 residues. CDR1 and CDR2 (germline): SGHDT, YYEEEE. Trimming removed 0 bases from V and 2 bases from J, with 8 bases in between. This CDR3 is CASSLEGRNYGYTF. CDR3 DNA sequence: TGTGCCAGCAGCTTGGAAGGACGGAACTATGGCTACACCTTC.

The rearrangement links TRBV10-3 to TRBJ1-2, with D maybe TRBD1 (5 bases). From germline, CDR1 is ENHRY and CDR2 SYGVKD. The CDR3 has 16 residues. V was trimmed by 2 bases and J by 4 bases, leaving 17 bases between them. The CDR3 sequence is CAISEHYGKGTYGYTF. In nucleotides, the CDR3 is TGTGCCATCAGTGAGCACTATGGAAAGGGGACCTATGGCTACACCTTC.

Many counts were recorded for this clonotype. The chain has TRBV15 and TRBJ1-2; 10 bases fit TRBD1. The CDR3 has 14 residues. The germline V gene has CDR1 LNHNV and CDR2 YYDKDF (reference sequence). The V and J ends lost 5 bases and 4 bases, in that order; junction bases with no gene match: 4. The CDR3 nucleotides read TGTGCCACCAGCCCGCGGACAGGGGGCTATGGCTACACCTTC. Translated: CATSPRTGGYGYTF.

This clonotype has ten or more counts. The chain couples TRBV18 to TRBJ1-1; D gene unclear. In germline, CDR1 is KGHSH, CDR2 LQKENI. The CDR3 has 12 amino acids. Trimming pared 1 base from V and 0 bases from J, leaving 0 bases between. CDR3 sequence: CASSPLNTEAFF. CDR3 DNA: TGTGCCAGCTCACCACTGAACACTGAAGCTTTCTTT.

This clonotype showed up many times. This rearrangement joins TRBV27 to TRBJ2-5; the match to TRBD2 covers 8 bases. From germline, CDR1 is MNHEY and CDR2 SMNVEV (reference sequence). Unmatched junction bases numbered 6, after V lost 6 bases and J lost 0 bases. The CDR3 sequence is 15 residues long. The CDR3 coding sequence is TGTGCCAGCAGCGTCCTAGCGGGTTACCAAGAGACCCAGTACTTC. This sequence encodes CASSVLAGYQETQYF.

This clonotype was recorded many times. The V call is TRBV7-8, the J call TRBJ1-6, with D possibly being TRBD1 (6 bases). Germline V gene data show CDR1 as SGHVS and CDR2 as FQNEAQ. The V and J ends lost 1 base and 8 bases respectively, with 9 bases between them. The CDR3 length is 14 residues. CDR3 nucleotide sequence: TGTGCCAGCAGCTTAGGACAGGAATATTCACCCCTCCACTTT. Translated: CASSLGQEYSPLHF. Full variable domain (outside the CDR3, taken from reference TRBV7-8 and TRBJ1-6): GAGVSQSPRYKVAKRGQDVALRCDPISGHVSLFWYQQALGQGPEFLTYFQNEAQLDKSGLPSDRFFAERPEGSVSTLKIQRTQQEDSAVYLCASSLGQEYSPLHFGNGTRLTVT.

This clonotype was seen ten or more times. The chain is built from TRBV20-1 and TRBJ2-1, with 7 nucleotides matching TRBD2. Germline loops: CDR1 DFQATT, CDR2 SNEGSKA (reference sequence). This CDR3 has 15 residues. V lost 3 bases to trimming and J lost 6 bases; unmatched junction nucleotides: 11. CDR3 loop: CSASDNRDYLNEQFF. The CDR3, as DNA: TGCAGTGCTAGTGACAACCGGGACTACCTCAATGAGCAGTTCTTC.

This clonotype was found many times. V gene TRBV7-9 combines with J gene TRBJ2-4; 10 positions agree with TRBD1. Germline CDR1 SEHNR, CDR2 FQNEAQ (reference sequence). The CDR3 loop spans 14 amino acids. The V and J ends lost 3 bases and 6 bases, in that order; junction bases with no gene match: 2. The CDR3 region is CASSFGQGGNIQYF. The CDR3 nucleotides read TGTGCCAGCAGCTTCGGACAGGGGGGAAACATTCAGTACTTC.

This clonotype has at least ten counts. The chain joins TRBV12-3 or TRBV12-4 to TRBJ1-2; 8 nucleotides align to TRBD1. The trim removed 5 bases at V and 5 bases at J, leaving 4 bases unmatched. The length of the CDR3 is 13 residues. The CDR3 loop is CASSQDRVYGYTF. In DNA, the CDR3 is TGTGCCAGCAGTCAGGACAGGGTATATGGCTACACCTTC.

Ten or more counts support this clonotype. The chain employs TRBV5-5 and TRBJ2-2, with 9 bases aligning to TRBD1. Germline CDR1 reads SGHKS; CDR2 reads YYEKEE (reference sequence). The J segment lost 5 bases and the V segment lost 2 bases, leaving 10 bases of the junction unmatched. This CDR3 spans 17 amino acids. Written as DNA, the CDR3 is TGTGCCAGCAGCTTAATTGGACAGGGGCGGGGTACCGGGGAGCTGTTTTTT. Translated, it gives CASSLIGQGRGTGELFF. Supplemented by reference TRBV5-5 and TRBJ2-2, the full variable domain reads DAGVTQSPTHLIKTRGQQVTLRCSPISGHKSVSWYQQVLGQGPQFIFQYYEKEERGRGNFPDRFSARQFPNYSSELNVNALLLGDSALYLCASSLIGQGRGTGELFFGEGSRLTVL.

This clonotype was found many times. The chain recombines TRBV5-5 with TRBJ2-7; TRBD1 matches 7 bases. The CDR3 runs 15 residues. J was trimmed by 2 bases and V by 0 bases; bases with no gene match: 5. Germline V CDR1 and CDR2: SGHKS, YYEKEE (reference sequence). CDR3 nucleotides: TGTGCCAGCAGCTTGGCCTGGGACAGAGCCTACGAGCAGTACTTC. It encodes CASSLAWDRAYEQYF.

The table lists this clonotype with many counts. The chain is built from TRBV5-1 and TRBJ2-5; perhaps TRBD2 as D (5 bases). Germline V gene sequence: CDR1 SGHRS, CDR2 YFSETQ. V lost 1 base and J lost 3, with 19 bases in between. This CDR3 is 17 amino acids long. The CDR3 protein is CASSLLTGLASEETQYF. The CDR3 DNA reads as TGCGCCAGCAGCTTGTTAACGGGTCTAGCTAGTGAAGAGACCCAGTACTTC.

Ten or more counts support this clonotype. The chain has TRBV25-1 and TRBJ2-1; no definite D call. Germline V CDR1 and CDR2: MGHDK, SYGVNS. The CDR3 consists of 11 residues. V was shortened by 2 bases and J by 10 bases, with 6 bases between the two germline ends. CDR3 amino acids: CASSEQPEQFF. The DNA of the CDR3 is TGTGCCAGCAGTGAACAGCCCGAGCAGTTCTTC.

This clonotype was seen many times. The gene calls are TRBV7-8 and TRBJ1-1; D may be TRBD1 (6 bases). Looked up from germline, CDR1 is SGHVS and CDR2 is FQNEAQ. V gave up 3 bases and J gave up 2 bases, with 10 bases separating them. This CDR3 has 14 residues. CDR3 residues: CASSFKGGNTEAFF. CDR3 sequence (DNA): TGTGCCAGCAGCTTTAAGGGGGGTAACACTGAAGCTTTCTTT.

With respect to this clonotype: A much larger clonotype is one base distant, so this may be a read error. The V call is TRBV5-1, the J call TRBJ2-4; no clear D gene. V shed 0 bases and J shed 10 bases, with 14 bases lying between them. The CDR3 has 14 residues. Germline values: CDR1 SGHRS, CDR2 YFSETQ. The CDR3 nucleotides are TGCGCCAGCAGCTTGGACACGTCCCCAAAAATTCAGTACTTC. This gives the protein CASSLDTSPKIQYF.

Many counts were recorded for this clonotype. The chain has TRBV20-1 and TRBJ2-7; TRBD2 aligns across 14 bases. Germline CDR1 is DFQATT and CDR2 is SNEGSKA (reference sequence). This CDR3 contains 15 residues. J gave up 7 bases and V 3 bases, and 8 bases lay outside the gene matches. The CDR3 DNA is TGCAGTGCTAGGACTAGCGGGGGGGCTCAGGGGGAGCAGTACTTC. Protein sequence: CSARTSGGAQGEQYF.